The source of this TCR beta chain is a study of beta chain features in type 1 diabetes. Study-level results: Type 1 diabetes patients had VDJ junctions that carried fewer insertions and more deletions. A cDNA-based sequencing approach could over-represent cells with high TCR expression.

Every bit of the isolated RNA underwent reverse transcription, so sequencing read expressed TCRB transcripts. Regulatory, naive and central memory T cell samples averaged approximately 3.5 million reads. Produced via immunoSEQ multiplex PCR; TCRdb's table is partial and in-frame only. The sample has over 40,000 clones, about 51% seen once. Stem cell-like memory, regulatory, central memory and naive CD4+ cells were sorted via CD45RO/CCR7/CD25/CD127/CD95/CD27. Comment on this clone: The antigen remains unidentified.

The clonotype originates from a woman aged 18-29 years in good health. Sequencing used Tregs from blood.

The CDR3 is CASSPGSSSYNEQFF. The CDR3 nucleotides read TGTGCCAGCTCACCAGGTAGCAGTTCTTACAATGAGCAGTTCTTC. The chain joins TRBV18 to TRBJ2-1; no definite D call. This CDR3 comprises 15 residues. Germline values: CDR1 KGHSH, CDR2 LQKENI. Trimming left V 2 bases short and J 4 bases short, with 12 bases between. Combining the CDR3 with reference TRBV18 and TRBJ2-1 gives the whole variable domain NAGVMQNPRHLVRRRGQEARLRCSPMKGHSHVYWYRQLPEEGLKFMVYLQKENIIDESGMPKERFSAEFPKEGPSILRIQQVVRGDSAAYFCASSPGSSSYNEQFFGPGTRLTVL.